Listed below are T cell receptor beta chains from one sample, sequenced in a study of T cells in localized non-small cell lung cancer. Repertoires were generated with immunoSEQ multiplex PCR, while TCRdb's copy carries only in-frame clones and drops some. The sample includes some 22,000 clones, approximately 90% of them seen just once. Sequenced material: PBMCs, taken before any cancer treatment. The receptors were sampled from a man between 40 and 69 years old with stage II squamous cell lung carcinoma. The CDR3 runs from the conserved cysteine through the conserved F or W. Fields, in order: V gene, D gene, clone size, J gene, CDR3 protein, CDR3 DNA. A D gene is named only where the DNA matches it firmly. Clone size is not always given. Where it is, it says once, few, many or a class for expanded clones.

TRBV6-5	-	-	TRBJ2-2	CASSETANTGELFF	TGTGCCAGCAGTGAGACGGCGAACACCGGGGAGCTGTTTTTT
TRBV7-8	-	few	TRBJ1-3	CASRETGNTIYF	TGTGCCAGCAGAGAGACAGGAAACACCATATATTTT
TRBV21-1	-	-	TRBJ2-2	CASSLQGHLTNTGELFF	TGTGCCAGCAGCCTCCAGGGACACCTTACGAACACCGGGGAGCTGTTTTTT
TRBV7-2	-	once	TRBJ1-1	CASSFSRDTEAFF	TGTGCCAGCAGCTTTTCCAGGGACACTGAAGCTTTCTTT
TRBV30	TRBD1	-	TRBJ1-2	CAWSVQGQDYGYTF	TGTGCCTGGAGTGTACAGGGACAGGACTATGGCTACACCTTC
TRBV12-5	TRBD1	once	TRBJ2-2	CASGLFGQGAVGELFF	TGTGCTAGTGGTTTGTTTGGACAGGGGGCCGTCGGGGAGCTGTTTTTT
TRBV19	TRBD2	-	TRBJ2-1	CASSSPPGLATKLAYNEQFF	TGTGCCAGTAGTTCCCCTCCGGGACTAGCGACCAAACTTGCATACAATGAGCAGTTCTTC
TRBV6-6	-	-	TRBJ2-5	CLAGQETQYF	TGTTTGGCTGGGCAAGAGACCCAGTACTTC
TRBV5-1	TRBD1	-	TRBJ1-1	CASSTEVGPGGNTEAFF	TGCGCCAGCAGCACCGAAGTGGGTCCAGGGGGGAACACTGAAGCTTTCTTT
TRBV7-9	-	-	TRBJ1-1	CASSLDENTEAFF	TGTGCCAGCAGCTTAGACGAGAACACTGAAGCTTTCTTT
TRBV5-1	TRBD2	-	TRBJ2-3	CASSFGTSVSDTQYF	TGCGCCAGCAGCTTCGGGACTAGCGTTTCAGATACGCAGTATTTT
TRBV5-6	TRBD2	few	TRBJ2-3	CASRVTSGFTDTQYF	TGTGCCAGCAGGGTGACTAGCGGCTTCACAGATACGCAGTATTTT
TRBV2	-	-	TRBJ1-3	CASSEGRYSGNTIYF	TGTGCCAGCAGTGAGGGCAGATACTCTGGAAACACCATATATTTT
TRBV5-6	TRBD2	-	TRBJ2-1	CASSSPGGTYNEQFF	TGTGCCAGCAGCTCACCGGGGGGGACGTACAATGAGCAGTTCTTC
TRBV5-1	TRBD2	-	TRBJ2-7	CASSSGLAGPYEQYF	TGCGCCAGCAGCTCTGGGCTAGCGGGCCCCTACGAGCAGTACTTC
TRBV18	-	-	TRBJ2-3	CASSPIEGPRTDTQYF	TGTGCCAGCTCACCGATAGAAGGACCCAGGACAGATACGCAGTATTTT
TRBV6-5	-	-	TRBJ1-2	CASLGPAGDYGYTF	TGTGCCAGCCTAGGGCCGGCTGGGGACTATGGCTACACCTTC
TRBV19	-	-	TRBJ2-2	CASSIGERPGELFF	TGTGCCAGTAGTATAGGGGAACGTCCCGGGGAGCTGTTTTTT
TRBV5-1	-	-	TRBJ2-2	CASSLVSMGAGPGELFF	TGCGCCAGCAGCTTGGTGTCAATGGGGGCAGGTCCCGGGGAGCTGTTTTTT
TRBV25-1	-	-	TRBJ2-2	CASSEGTGELFF	TGTGCCAGCAGTGAGGGCACCGGGGAGCTGTTTTTT
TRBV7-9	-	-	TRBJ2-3	CASSPSTGGDTDTQYF	TGTGCCAGCAGCCCCAGCACAGGGGGGGACACAGATACGCAGTATTTT
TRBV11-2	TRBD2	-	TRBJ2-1	CASSLEGVGRAYNEQFF	TGTGCCAGCAGCTTGGAGGGCGTCGGGAGGGCCTACAATGAGCAGTTCTTC
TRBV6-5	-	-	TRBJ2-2	CASSLTAPGELFF	TGTGCCAGCAGTTTGACAGCTCCCGGGGAGCTGTTTTTT
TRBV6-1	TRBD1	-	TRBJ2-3	CASRGTGLGTDTQYF	TGTGCCAGCAGAGGGACAGGGCTGGGCACAGATACGCAGTATTTT
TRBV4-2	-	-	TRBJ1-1	CASSTTWPRGSVDTEAFF	TGTGCCAGCAGCACTACCTGGCCACGGGGGTCTGTGGACACTGAAGCTTTCTTT
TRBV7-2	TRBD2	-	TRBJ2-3	CASSLDGTTTDTQYF	TGTGCCAGCAGCTTAGATGGGACTACCACAGATACGCAGTATTTT
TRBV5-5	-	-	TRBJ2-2	CASSAGTENTGELFF	TGTGCCAGCAGCGCCGGGACTGAGAACACCGGGGAGCTGTTTTTT
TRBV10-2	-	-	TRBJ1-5	CASSLGQGQPQHF	TGCGCCAGCAGTTTAGGTCAGGGACAGCCCCAGCATTTT
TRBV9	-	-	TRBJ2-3	CASSVDGGQATDTQYF	TGTGCCAGCAGCGTAGATGGGGGACAAGCCACAGATACGCAGTATTTT
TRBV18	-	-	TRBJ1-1	CASSPQSGVDTEAFF	TGTGCCAGCTCACCGCAATCAGGGGTGGACACTGAAGCTTTCTTT
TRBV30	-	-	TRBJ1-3	CAWSVQRYSGNTIYF	TGTGCCTGGAGTGTACAACGGTACTCTGGAAACACCATATATTTT
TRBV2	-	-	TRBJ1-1	CASSVAGKDEAFF	TGTGCCAGCAGTGTGGCAGGGAAAGATGAAGCTTTCTTT
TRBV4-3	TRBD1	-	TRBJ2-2	CASSPFQGTENTGELFF	TGCGCCAGCAGCCCCTTTCAGGGGACAGAGAACACCGGGGAGCTGTTTTTT
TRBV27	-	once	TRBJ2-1	CASSFDSPYNEQFF	TGTGCCAGCAGTTTCGACAGTCCCTACAATGAGCAGTTCTTC